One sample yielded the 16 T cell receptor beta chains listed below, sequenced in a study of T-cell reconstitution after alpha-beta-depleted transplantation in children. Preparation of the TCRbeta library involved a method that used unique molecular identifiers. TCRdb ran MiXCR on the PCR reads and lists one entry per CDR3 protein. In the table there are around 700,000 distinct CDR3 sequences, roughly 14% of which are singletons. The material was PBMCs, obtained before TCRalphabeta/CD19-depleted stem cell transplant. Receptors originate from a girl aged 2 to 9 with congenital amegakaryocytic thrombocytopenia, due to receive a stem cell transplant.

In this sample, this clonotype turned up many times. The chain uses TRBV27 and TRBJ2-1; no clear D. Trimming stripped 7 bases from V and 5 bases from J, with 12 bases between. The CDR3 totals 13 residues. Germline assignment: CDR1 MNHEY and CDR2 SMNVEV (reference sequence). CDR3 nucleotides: TGTGCCAGCAATCTGGTGGGGAACAATGAGCAGTTCTTC. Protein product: CASNLVGNNEQFF.

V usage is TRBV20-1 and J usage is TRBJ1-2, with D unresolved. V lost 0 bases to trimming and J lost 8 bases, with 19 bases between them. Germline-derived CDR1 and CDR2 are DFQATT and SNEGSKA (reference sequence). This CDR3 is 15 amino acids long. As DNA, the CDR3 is TGCAGTGCTAGAGACCCACATAGATTAGAGTGGGGCTACACCTTC. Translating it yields CSARDPHRLEWGYTF.

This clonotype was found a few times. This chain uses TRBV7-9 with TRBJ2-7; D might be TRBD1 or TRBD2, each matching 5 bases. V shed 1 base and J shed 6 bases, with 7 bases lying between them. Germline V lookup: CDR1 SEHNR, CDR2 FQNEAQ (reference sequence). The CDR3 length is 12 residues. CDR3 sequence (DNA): TGTGCCAGCAGCTTAGGGGACGGCGAGCAGTACTTC. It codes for CASSLGDGEQYF. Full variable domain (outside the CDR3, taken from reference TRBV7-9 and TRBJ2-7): DTGVSQNPRHKITKRGQNVTFRCDPISEHNRLYWYRQTLGQGPEFLTYFQNEAQLEKSRLLSDRFSAERPKGSFSTLEIQRTEQGDSAMYLCASSLGDGEQYFGPGTRLTVT.

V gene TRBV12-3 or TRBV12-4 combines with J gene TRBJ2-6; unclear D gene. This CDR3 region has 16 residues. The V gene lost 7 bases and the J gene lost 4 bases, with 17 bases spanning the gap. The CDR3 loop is CASTLSRAPGANVLTF. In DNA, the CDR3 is TGTGCCAGCACCTTATCCCGGGCACCAGGGGCCAACGTCCTGACTTTC.

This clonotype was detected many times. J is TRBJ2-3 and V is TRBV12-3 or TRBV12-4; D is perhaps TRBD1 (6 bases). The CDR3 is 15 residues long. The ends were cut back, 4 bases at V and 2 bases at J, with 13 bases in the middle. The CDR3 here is CASSSPGQPTDTQYF. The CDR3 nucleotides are TGTGCCAGCAGTTCACCGGGACAACCCACAGATACGCAGTATTTT.

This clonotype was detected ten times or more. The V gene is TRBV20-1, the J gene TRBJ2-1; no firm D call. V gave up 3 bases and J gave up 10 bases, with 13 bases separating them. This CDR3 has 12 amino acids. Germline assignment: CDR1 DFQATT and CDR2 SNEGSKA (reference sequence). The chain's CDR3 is CSASHQLGEQFF. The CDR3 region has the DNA TGCAGTGCTAGTCACCAGCTAGGCGAGCAGTTCTTC.

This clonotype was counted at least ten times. CDR3 loop: CASSLWTGQAHGYTF. As DNA, the CDR3 is TGTGCCAGCAGTTTATGGACCGGACAGGCACATGGCTACACCTTC. The chain joins TRBV28 to TRBJ1-2, with 7 nucleotides matching TRBD1. The junction had 7 bases not matched to a gene; V was cut back by 0 bases and J by 6 bases. Germline V gives CDR1 MDHEN, CDR2 SYDVKM. The CDR3 sequence is 15 residues long.

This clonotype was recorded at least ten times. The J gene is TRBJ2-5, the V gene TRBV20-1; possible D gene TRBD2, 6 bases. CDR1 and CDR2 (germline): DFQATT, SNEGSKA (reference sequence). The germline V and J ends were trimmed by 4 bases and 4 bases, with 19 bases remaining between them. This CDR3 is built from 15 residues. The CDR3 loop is CSATPRDSTGETQYF. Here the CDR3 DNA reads TGCAGTGCTACTCCCCGGGACTCAACGGGAGAGACCCAGTACTTC.

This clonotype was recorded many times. The CDR3 sequence: CSVRTGESYEQYF. The CDR3 coding sequence is TGCAGCGTTAGGACAGGGGAAAGCTACGAGCAGTACTTC. The J gene is TRBJ2-7, the V gene TRBV29-1, with 9 bases that match TRBD1. Losses at the gene ends were 5 bases for V and 3 bases for J; bases not matched to a gene: 5. The CDR3 has 13 residues. Germline V gene sequence: CDR1 SQVTM, CDR2 ANQGSEA.

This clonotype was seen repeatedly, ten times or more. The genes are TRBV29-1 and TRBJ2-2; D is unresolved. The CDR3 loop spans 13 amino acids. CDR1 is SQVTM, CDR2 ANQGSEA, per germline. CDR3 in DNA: TGCAGTGCTAGGGAAACGAACACCGGGGAGCTGTTTTTT. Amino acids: CSARETNTGELFF.

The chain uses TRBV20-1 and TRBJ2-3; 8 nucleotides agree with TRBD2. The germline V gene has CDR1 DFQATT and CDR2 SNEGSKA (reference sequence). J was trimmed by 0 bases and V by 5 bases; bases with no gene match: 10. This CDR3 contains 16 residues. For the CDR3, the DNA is TGCAGTGCTGGCAGGTGGATAGCGGGAAGCACAGATACGCAGTATTTT. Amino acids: CSAGRWIAGSTDTQYF.

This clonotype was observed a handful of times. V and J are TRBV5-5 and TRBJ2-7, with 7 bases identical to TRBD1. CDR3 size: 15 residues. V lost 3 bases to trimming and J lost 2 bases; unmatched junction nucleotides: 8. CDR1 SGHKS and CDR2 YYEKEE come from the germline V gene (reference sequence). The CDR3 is CASSSDRDRAYEQYF. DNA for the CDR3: TGTGCCAGCAGCTCCGACCGGGACAGAGCCTACGAGCAGTACTTC.

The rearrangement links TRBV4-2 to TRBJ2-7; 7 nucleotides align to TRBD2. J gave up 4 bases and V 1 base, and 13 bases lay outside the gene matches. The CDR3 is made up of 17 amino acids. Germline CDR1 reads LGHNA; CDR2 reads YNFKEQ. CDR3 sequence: CASSQALPGLGPYEQYF. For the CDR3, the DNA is TGTGCCAGCAGCCAAGCCCTACCCGGACTAGGGCCTTACGAGCAGTACTTC.

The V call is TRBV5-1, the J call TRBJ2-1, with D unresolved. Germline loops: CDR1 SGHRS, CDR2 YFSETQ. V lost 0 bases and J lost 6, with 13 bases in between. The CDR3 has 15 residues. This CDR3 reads CASSLAPILSNEQFF. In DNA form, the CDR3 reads TGCGCCAGCAGCTTGGCACCCATCCTTTCCAATGAGCAGTTCTTC.

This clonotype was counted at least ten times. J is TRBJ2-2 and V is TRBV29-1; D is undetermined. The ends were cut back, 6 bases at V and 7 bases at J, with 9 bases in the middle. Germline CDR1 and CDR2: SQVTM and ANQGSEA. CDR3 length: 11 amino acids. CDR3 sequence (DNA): TGCAGCGTCGAGAGACACGGGGAGCTGTTTTTT. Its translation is CSVERHGELFF.

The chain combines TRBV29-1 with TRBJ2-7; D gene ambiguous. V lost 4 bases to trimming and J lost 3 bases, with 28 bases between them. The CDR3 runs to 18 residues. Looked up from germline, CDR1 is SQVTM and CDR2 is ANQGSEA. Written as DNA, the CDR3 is TGCAGCGTTGGCGTCTGGGCCAGAGATAATACCCCCGTCTACGAGCAGTACTTC. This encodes CSVGVWARDNTPVYEQYF.